This passage covers 9 T cell receptor beta chains from one sample sequenced in a study of OX40 agonist ivuxolimab in advanced cancers. Using immunoSEQ multiplex PCR, the repertoire was profiled, and TCRdb retains in-frame clones only, with some absent. The sample contains tens of thousands of clones, more than 75% of which appear only once. Material: CD4+ or CD8+ T cells sorted from blood, obtained in a trial of the OX40 agonist ivuxolimab. Every receptor here comes from an adult with an advanced solid tumor such as melanoma, head and neck, liver or kidney cancer.

This chain links TRBV6-5 with TRBJ1-4, with D perhaps TRBD1 (5 bases). With 4 bases removed from V and 7 bases from J, the gap between germline ends came to 10 bases. The CDR3 runs to 13 residues. Germline lookup yields CDR1 MNHEY and CDR2 SVGAGI. The CDR3 DNA is TGTGCCAGCAGTTCATCCAGGGTTGAAAAACTGTTTTTT. Protein: CASSSSRVEKLFF.

V usage is TRBV11-3 and J usage is TRBJ2-1; TRBD1 or TRBD2 may be the D gene (5 bases each). The CDR3 spans 16 residues. Germline V gene lookup returns CDR1 SGHNT and CDR2 YENEEA. V lost 3 bases and J 2 bases, leaving 14 bases between the germline ends. Here the CDR3 DNA reads TGTGCCAGCAGCTTGAGGGACCTCGTGGCCTACAATGAGCAGTTCTTC. Encoded protein: CASSLRDLVAYNEQFF. Using reference TRBV11-3 and TRBJ2-1 for the parts outside the CDR3, the full variable domain is EAGVVQSPRYKIIEKKQPVAFWCNPISGHNTLYWYLQNLGQGPELLIRYENEEAVDDSQLPKDRFSAERLKGVDSTLKIQPAELGDSAVYLCASSLRDLVAYNEQFFGPGTRLTVL.

The chain is built from TRBV5-4 and TRBJ1-2; no clear D. V was trimmed by 3 bases and J by 7 bases, leaving 19 bases between them. CDR3 length: 15 residues. Germline V gene sequence: CDR1 SGHNT, CDR2 YYREEE (reference sequence). The CDR3 reads CASSSPLGIDGGYTF. The CDR3 bases are TGTGCCAGCAGCTCCCCCCTCGGGATTGATGGTGGCTACACCTTC. The whole variable domain, filled in from reference TRBV5-4 and TRBJ1-2, reads ETGVTQSPTHLIKTRGQQVTLRCSSQSGHNTVSWYQQALGQGPQFIFQYYREEENGRGNFPPRFSGLQFPNYSSELNVNALELDDSALYLCASSSPLGIDGGYTFGSGTRLTVV.

The chain recombines TRBV4-1 with TRBJ2-1; 13 nucleotides match TRBD2. Germline V gives CDR1 MGHRA, CDR2 YSYEKL. Trimming removed 6 bases from V and 6 bases from J; junction bases left unmatched: 5. This CDR3 comprises 15 residues. The CDR3 loop is CASRSTSGGANEQFF. CDR3 bases: TGCGCCAGCAGATCTACTAGCGGGGGGGCCAATGAGCAGTTCTTC.

This chain links TRBV7-3 with TRBJ1-1; tentative D call: TRBD1 (5 bases). The V gene lost 5 bases and the J gene lost 1 base, with 8 bases spanning the gap. The CDR3 runs 13 residues. Germline assignment: CDR1 SGHTA and CDR2 FQGTGA. Written as DNA, the CDR3 is TGTGCCAGCAGCGGAGGGGAGAACACTGAAGCTTTCTTT. It codes for CASSGGENTEAFF.

The V gene is TRBV30, the J gene TRBJ1-1; TRBD1 might be the D (5 bases). CDR1 is GTSNPN and CDR2 is SVGIG in the germline V gene (reference sequence). The CDR3 loop spans 13 amino acids. V gave up 4 bases and J gave up 5 bases, with 14 bases separating them. CDR3 coding DNA: TGTGCCTGGAATCCGGGGGTCAGGACTGAAGCTTTCTTT. Its translation is CAWNPGVRTEAFF.

The chain is built from TRBV6-5 and TRBJ2-7, with a possible D match to TRBD2 (7 bases). This CDR3 comprises 14 residues. V was trimmed by 5 bases and J by 4 bases, leaving 15 bases between them. Germline values: CDR1 MNHEY, CDR2 SVGAGI. The CDR3 DNA reads as TGTGCCAGCAGTGGGGCGGGGGCCAGTTACGAGCAGTACTTC. Protein: CASSGAGASYEQYF.

J is TRBJ2-5 and V is TRBV7-3; D remains unclear. With 5 bases removed from V and 7 bases from J, the gap between germline ends came to 14 bases. The CDR3 extends over 13 amino acids. The germline V gene encodes CDR1 SGHTA and CDR2 FQGTGA. For the CDR3, the DNA is TGTGCCAGCAGCCAACGGCCTGACGGGACCCAGTACTTC. Its protein is CASSQRPDGTQYF.

This clone was seen a handful of times. This chain uses TRBV9 with TRBJ1-1; the D gene is possibly TRBD1 (5 bases). The germline gives CDR1 SGDLS, CDR2 YYNGEE. This CDR3 contains 14 residues. Between the trimmed V and J ends, which lost 5 bases and 6 bases, there was a span of 17 bases. The CDR3 region is CASSESTQGSEAFF. CDR3 bases: TGTGCCAGCAGTGAGTCAACGCAGGGATCTGAAGCTTTCTTT.